This paragraph covers one T cell receptor beta chain sequence. The data were taken from a study of T cell changes during pregnancy in multiple sclerosis. Germline values: CDR1 SGHDN, CDR2 FVKESK. This CDR3 spans 11 amino acids. The junction had 5 bases not matched to a gene; V was cut back by 3 bases and J by 12 bases. Sequencing used immunoSEQ multiplex PCR; TCRdb keeps in-frame clones, though not all of them. The table lists 30,000 or so clones, 85% to 90% of them singletons, with approximately 0.76% in the top ten. Sequenced here: CD4+ T cells from peripheral blood mononuclear cells, sampled in the first trimester of pregnancy. The sequence came from a female donor in good health, enrolled as a control in a pregnancy study. The rearrangement links TRBV14 to TRBJ2-7; 7 nucleotides agree with TRBD1. CDR3: CASSQSGTAYF. Here the CDR3 DNA reads TGTGCCAGCAGCCAGTCCGGGACAGCGTACTTC.